The 2 T cell receptor beta chains given below trace back to one sample, sequenced in a study of blood T cell repertoires in COVID-19. Only in-frame clones appear in the TCRdb table, and some are missing; sequencing was by immunoSEQ multiplex PCR. The sample lists 100,000 to 150,000 clones; about nine tenths were seen once. Sequenced: peripheral blood. The source of these receptors is a man aged 65 to 79 who had recovered from COVID-19.

In this sample, this clone turned up once. The rearrangement links TRBV19 to TRBJ2-7, with 11 bases lining up with TRBD2. Germline V gene sequence: CDR1 LNHDA, CDR2 SQIVND (reference sequence). V gave up 5 bases and J gave up 0 bases; unmatched junction bases: 6. The CDR3 length is 16 residues. Here the CDR3 reads CASSSAGTSGSYEQYF. CDR3 DNA sequence: TGTGCCAGTAGTTCCGCCGGGACTAGCGGCTCCTACGAGCAGTACTTC.

The chain uses TRBV10-3 and TRBJ2-5, with TRBD2 matching 10 bases. This CDR3 is built from 16 residues. The V gene's germline CDR1 is ENHRY and CDR2 SYGVKD. V lost 8 bases to trimming and J lost 6 bases; unmatched junction nucleotides: 15. CDR3 nucleotide sequence: TGTGCCATCGCCACGGCGGTAGCGGGGGGCCAGAAGACCCAGTACTTC. Translated, it gives CAIATAVAGGQKTQYF.